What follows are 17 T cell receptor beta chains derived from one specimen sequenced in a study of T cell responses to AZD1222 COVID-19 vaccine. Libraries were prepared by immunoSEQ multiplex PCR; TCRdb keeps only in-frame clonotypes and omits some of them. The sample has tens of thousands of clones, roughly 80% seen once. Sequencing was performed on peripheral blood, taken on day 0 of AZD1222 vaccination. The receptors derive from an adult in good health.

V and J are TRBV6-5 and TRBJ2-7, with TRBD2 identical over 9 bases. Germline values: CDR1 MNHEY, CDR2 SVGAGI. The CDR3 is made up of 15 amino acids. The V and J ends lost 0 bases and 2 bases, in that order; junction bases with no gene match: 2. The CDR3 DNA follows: TGTGCCAGCAGTTACTCGGGACTAGCAGCCTACGAGCAGTACTTC. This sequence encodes CASSYSGLAAYEQYF.

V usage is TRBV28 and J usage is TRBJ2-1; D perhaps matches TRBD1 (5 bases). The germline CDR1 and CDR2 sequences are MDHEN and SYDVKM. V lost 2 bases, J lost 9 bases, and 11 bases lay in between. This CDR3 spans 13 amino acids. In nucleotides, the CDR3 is TGTGCCAGCAGTTTAGGGGCGGCAGGTGAGCAGTTCTTC. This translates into CASSLGAAGEQFF.

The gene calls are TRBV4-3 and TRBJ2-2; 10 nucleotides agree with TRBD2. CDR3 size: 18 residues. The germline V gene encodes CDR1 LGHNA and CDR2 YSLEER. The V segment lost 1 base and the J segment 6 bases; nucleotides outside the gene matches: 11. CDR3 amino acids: CASSQVLAGGLQAGELFF. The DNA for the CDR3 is TGCGCCAGCAGCCAAGTGTTAGCGGGGGGACTTCAGGCCGGGGAGCTGTTTTTT.

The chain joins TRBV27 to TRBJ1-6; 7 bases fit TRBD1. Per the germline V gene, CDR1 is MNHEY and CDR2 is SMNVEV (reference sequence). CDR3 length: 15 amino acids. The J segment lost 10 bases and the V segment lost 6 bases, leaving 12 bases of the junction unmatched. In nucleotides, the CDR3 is TGTGCCAGCAGCCCCGGGACAGTCCGGCTGTCACCCCTCCACTTT. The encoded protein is CASSPGTVRLSPLHF.

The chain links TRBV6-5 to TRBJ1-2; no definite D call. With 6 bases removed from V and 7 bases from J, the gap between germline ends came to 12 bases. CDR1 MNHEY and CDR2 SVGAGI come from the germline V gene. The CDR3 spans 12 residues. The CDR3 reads CASSRFPGGYTF. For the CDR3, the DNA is TGTGCCAGCAGCCGTTTTCCGGGTGGCTACACCTTC.

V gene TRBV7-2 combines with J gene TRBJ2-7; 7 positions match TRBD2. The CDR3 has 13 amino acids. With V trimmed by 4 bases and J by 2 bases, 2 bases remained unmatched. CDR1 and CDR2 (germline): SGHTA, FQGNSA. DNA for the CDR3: TGTGCCAGCAGCTGGGGGGGGGCCTACGAGCAGTACTTC. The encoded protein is CASSWGGAYEQYF.

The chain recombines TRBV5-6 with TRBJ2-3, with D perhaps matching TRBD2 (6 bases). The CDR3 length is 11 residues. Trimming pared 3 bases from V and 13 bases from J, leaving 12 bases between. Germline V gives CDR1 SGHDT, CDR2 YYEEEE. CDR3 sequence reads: CASSYTGTEYF. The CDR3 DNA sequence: TGTGCCAGCAGCTATACCGGGACTGAGTATTTT.

CDR3 nucleotides: TGTGCCAGCAGCTTACCAGCGGATTCACCCCTCCACTTT. This encodes CASSLPADSPLHF. The gene calls are TRBV7-9 and TRBJ1-6; D not certain. The CDR3 is made up of 13 amino acids. Trimming took 2 bases from V and 8 from J, leaving 7 bases between them. Germline V CDR1 and CDR2: SEHNR, FQNEAQ (reference sequence).

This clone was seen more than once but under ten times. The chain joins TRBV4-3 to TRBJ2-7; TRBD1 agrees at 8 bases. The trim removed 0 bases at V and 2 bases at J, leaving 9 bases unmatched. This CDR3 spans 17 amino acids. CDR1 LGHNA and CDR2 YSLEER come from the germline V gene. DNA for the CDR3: TGCGCCAGCAGCCAAGATTATATTGGACAGGGACCCTACGAGCAGTACTTC. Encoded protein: CASSQDYIGQGPYEQYF.

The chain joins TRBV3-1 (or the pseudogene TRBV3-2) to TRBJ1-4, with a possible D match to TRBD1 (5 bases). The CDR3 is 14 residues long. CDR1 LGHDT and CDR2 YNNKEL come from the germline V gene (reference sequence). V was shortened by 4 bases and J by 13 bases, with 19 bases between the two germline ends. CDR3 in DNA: TGTGCCAGCAGCCGGCGGCGGGACCTGGAGGGACTGTTTTTT. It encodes CASSRRRDLEGLFF.

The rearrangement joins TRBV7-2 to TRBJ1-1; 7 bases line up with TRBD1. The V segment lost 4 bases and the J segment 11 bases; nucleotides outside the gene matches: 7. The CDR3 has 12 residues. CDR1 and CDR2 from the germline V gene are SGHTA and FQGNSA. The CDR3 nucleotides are TGTGCCAGCAGCTCGGCTGACAGGGCCGCTTTCTTT. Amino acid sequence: CASSSADRAAFF.

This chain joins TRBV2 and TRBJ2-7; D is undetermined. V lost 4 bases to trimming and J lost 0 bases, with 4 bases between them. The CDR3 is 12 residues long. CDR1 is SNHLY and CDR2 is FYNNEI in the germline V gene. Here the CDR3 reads CASSVASYEQYF. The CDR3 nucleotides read TGTGCCAGCAGTGTGGCCTCCTACGAGCAGTACTTC.

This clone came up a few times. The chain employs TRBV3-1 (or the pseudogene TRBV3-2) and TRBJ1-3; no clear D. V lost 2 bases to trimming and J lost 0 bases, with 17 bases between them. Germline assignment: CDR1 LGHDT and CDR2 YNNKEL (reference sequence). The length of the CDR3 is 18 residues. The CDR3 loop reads CASSQQRGLGFSGNTIYF. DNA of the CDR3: TGTGCCAGCAGCCAACAACGAGGATTAGGTTTCTCTGGAAACACCATATATTTT.

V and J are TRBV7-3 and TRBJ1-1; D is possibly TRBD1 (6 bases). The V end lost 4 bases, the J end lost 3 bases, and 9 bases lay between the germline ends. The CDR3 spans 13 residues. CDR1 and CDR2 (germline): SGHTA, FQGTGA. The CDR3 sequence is CASSSQGDTEAFF. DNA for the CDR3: TGTGCCAGCAGCTCACAGGGTGACACTGAAGCTTTCTTT.

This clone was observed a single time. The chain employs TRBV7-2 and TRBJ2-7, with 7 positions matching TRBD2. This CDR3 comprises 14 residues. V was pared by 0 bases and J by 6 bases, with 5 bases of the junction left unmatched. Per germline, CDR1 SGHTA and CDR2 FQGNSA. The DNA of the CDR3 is TGTGCCAGCAGCTTAGCTGGACTAGAGATCGAGCAGTACTTC. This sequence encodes CASSLAGLEIEQYF.

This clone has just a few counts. CDR3: CASSSTGVPDTQYF. The CDR3 DNA follows: TGTGCCAGCAGCTCAACAGGGGTTCCAGATACGCAGTATTTT. This rearrangement joins TRBV7-9 to TRBJ2-3; 7 bases are shared with TRBD1. Germline V gene sequence: CDR1 SEHNR, CDR2 FQNEAQ (reference sequence). V dropped 4 bases and J dropped 4; count of bases not matched to a gene: 5. The CDR3 covers 14 residues.

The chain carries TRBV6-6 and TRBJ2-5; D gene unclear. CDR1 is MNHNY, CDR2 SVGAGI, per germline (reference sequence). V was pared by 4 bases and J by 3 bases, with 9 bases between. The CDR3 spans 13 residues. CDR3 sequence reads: CASSSAFEETQYF. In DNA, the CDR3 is TGTGCCAGCAGTTCCGCTTTTGAAGAGACCCAGTACTTC.